Reported below is one TCR beta chain. This record belongs to a study of blood T cell repertoires in COVID-19. Study summary: Some COVID-19 samples were acute and others convalescent; all came from the United States, Italy and Spain. Sources were T cells, B-cell-depleted T cells, or PBMCs; the material itself was cDNA or gDNA.

This CDR3 has 15 residues. V lost 5 bases, J lost 1 base, and 7 bases stayed unmatched. Germline CDR1 is MDHEN and CDR2 is SYDVKM. In the original processing: Amplification with reference gene primers provided the estimates of nucleated cell counts. Repertoires were generated with immunoSEQ multiplex PCR, while TCRdb's copy carries only in-frame clones and drops some. V, J and clone size derive from that table, while D and trimming were established from the DNA sequence. The table records some 69,000 clones, 75% to 80% of them present only once. J is TRBJ1-1 and V is TRBV28, with 7 bases identical to TRBD1. Sequencing input: peripheral blood. This receptor was obtained from a human donor in a cohort sampled during active COVID-19. CDR3 region: CASSTARQGNTEAFF. The CDR3 DNA follows: TGTGCCAGCAGTACTGCCCGACAGGGGAACACTGAAGCTTTCTTT. Full variable domain (missing parts from reference TRBV28 and TRBJ1-1): DVKVTQSSRYLVKRTGEKVFLECVQDMDHENMFWYRQDPGLGLRLIYFSYDVKMKEKGDIPEGYSVSREKKERFSLILESASTNQTSMYLCASSTARQGNTEAFFGQGTRLTVV.